The present T cell receptor (beta chain) was sequenced within a study of T cell responses to AZD1222 COVID-19 vaccine. Measured with immunoSEQ multiplex PCR; TCRdb has only the in-frame clones, and not every one. This sample has 150,000 to 190,000 clones, with approximately 90% found just once. V gave up 0 bases and J gave up 6 bases; unmatched junction bases: 8. CDR3 length equals 17 residues. CDR1 is SGHDN, CDR2 FVKESK, per germline. To note about this clone: The antigen remains undetermined.

Findings of the study overall: It was only six AZD1222 recipients who were seropositive at baseline. Clonal diversity was possibly underestimated; the donors were predominantly white British and more often female. The study found vaccine-associated CD4 TCRs spanning spike, dominant at 160-218 and 743-854. Sampled repertoires all dated from after the peak T cell response.

V usage is TRBV14 and J usage is TRBJ2-3; the match to TRBD2 covers 11 bases. This clonotype was obtained from an adult in good health. The starting material was peripheral blood, obtained on day 0 of AZD1222 vaccination. CDR3 amino acids: CASSQEVAGGPYDTQYF. DNA of the CDR3: TGTGCCAGCAGCCAAGAGGTAGCGGGAGGGCCCTATGATACGCAGTATTTT.